This TCR beta chain was obtained from a study of beta chain features in type 1 diabetes. This CDR3 has 12 residues. Germline lookup yields CDR1 LNHDA and CDR2 SQIVND (reference sequence). V dropped 7 bases and J dropped 0 bases, with 4 bases sitting between them. A single heparinised blood sample, averaging roughly 100 mL, was obtained per donor. Sorted populations all exceeded 98% purity. Study results and caveats: The study found moderately but significantly shorter TCRB CDR3s in all four CD4+ subsets of Type 1 diabetes patients. Reduced insertions and increased deletions marked VDJ junctions in type 1 diabetes patients. Across patients, naive, central memory and Treg TCRB repertoires exhibited apparently greater similarity than was observed across healthy donors.

This clone appeared a few times. Its specificity is unknown. The isolated RNA, all of it, was reverse transcribed, so expressed TCRB transcripts were what got sequenced. Method: immunoSEQ multiplex PCR; TCRdb's copy keeps in-frame clones and lacks some. The sample has tens of thousands of clones, roughly 70% seen once. Sequencing used Tregs from blood. The chain carries TRBV19 and TRBJ1-3; D uncertain. The receptor comes from a woman between 18 and 30 years old with type 1 diabetes. The CDR3 DNA sequence: TGTGCCAGTATCGGCTCTGGAAACACCATATATTTT. It is translated as CASIGSGNTIYF.